The 20 T cell receptor beta chains listed next were all sequenced from one sample in a study of shared clonotypes between healthy human individuals. Data came from immunoSEQ multiplex PCR; TCRdb stores just in-frame clones and leaves some out. This sample has 950,000 to 1,200,000 clones; 70% to 80% occur once, and the top ten carry approximately 0.9%. The sequenced sample consisted of memory CD4+ T cells from PBMCs. Subset indicated: CD45RA-negative fraction. Receptors were obtained from a young man in good health. Some clones in this sample may be carry-over from other donors' samples.

The chain joins TRBV5-5 to TRBJ2-7; 9 nucleotides line up with TRBD2. V dropped 2 bases and J dropped 2; count of bases not matched to a gene: 2. The length of the CDR3 is 14 residues. Germline V lookup: CDR1 SGHKS, CDR2 YYEKEE (reference sequence). DNA of the CDR3: TGTGCCAGCAGCTTTGAGCGGGGGGCCTACGAGCAGTACTTC. The encoded protein is CASSFERGAYEQYF.

The chain combines TRBV5-1 with TRBJ2-3; 12 nucleotides line up with TRBD2. Germline CDR1 reads SGHRS; CDR2 reads YFSETQ. V lost 5 bases, J lost 5 bases, and 6 bases stayed unmatched. The CDR3 consists of 15 residues. DNA for the CDR3: TGCGCCAGCAGAGATCTAGCGGGAGGGCGAGATACGCAGTATTTT. It is translated as CASRDLAGGRDTQYF.

The V call is TRBV11-2, the J call TRBJ2-7, with 8 bases that match TRBD2. Germline V gene lookup returns CDR1 SGHAT and CDR2 FQNNGV. The CDR3 runs 15 residues. The V gene end was trimmed by 7 bases and the J gene end by 4 bases; junction bases not matched to a gene: 12. The CDR3 loop is CASTREAGARYEQYF. The CDR3, as DNA: TGTGCCAGCACCCGTGAAGCGGGAGCTCGTTACGAGCAGTACTTC.

The chain couples TRBV7-2 to TRBJ1-4; 7 bases map to TRBD1. V dropped 5 bases and J dropped 4; count of bases not matched to a gene: 7. The CDR3 loop spans 15 amino acids. CDR1 is SGHTA and CDR2 is FQGNSA in the germline V gene. CDR3 region: CASSRTGSLNEKLFF. The CDR3 DNA sequence: TGTGCCAGCAGCCGGACAGGATCCCTTAATGAAAAACTGTTTTTT.

This clone was seen just once. V usage is TRBV19 and J usage is TRBJ2-5; TRBD2 might be the D (5 bases). The CDR3 runs to 16 residues. From germline, CDR1 is LNHDA and CDR2 SQIVND (reference sequence). Trimming took off 3 bases at V and 1 base at J, with 15 bases between the two ends. CDR3 in DNA: TGTGCCAGTAGTATTAGTGTCAGGAGGCCCCAAGAGACCCAGTACTTC. Residues: CASSISVRRPQETQYF.

This clone was seen only a few times. This rearrangement joins TRBV5-6 to TRBJ1-4; 7 nucleotides line up with TRBD1. The CDR3 length is 13 residues. CDR1 is SGHDT and CDR2 is YYEEEE in the germline V gene. J gave up 7 bases and V 5 bases, and 5 bases lay outside the gene matches. For the CDR3, the DNA is TGTGCCAGCAGTTTACAGGGGAGTGAAAAACTGTTTTTT. This codes for CASSLQGSEKLFF.

The V call is TRBV5-6, the J call TRBJ2-5; D unclear. The CDR3 has 13 residues. CDR1 SGHDT and CDR2 YYEEEE come from the germline V gene. The V gene lost 2 bases and the J gene lost 3 bases, with 8 bases spanning the gap. CDR3 amino acids: CASSFGYKETQYF. The CDR3 bases are TGTGCCAGCAGCTTTGGGTACAAAGAGACCCAGTACTTC.

The chain carries TRBV6-5 and TRBJ2-1; 10 nucleotides align to TRBD2. Trimming at V came to 2 bases and at J to 7 bases, leaving 8 bases not matched to a gene. The CDR3 extends over 16 amino acids. CDR1 MNHEY and CDR2 SVGAGI come from the germline V gene. The DNA of the CDR3 is TGTGCCAGCAGTTACCCTAGCGGGAGAACGGGGAATGAGCAGTTCTTC. It yields the protein CASSYPSGRTGNEQFF.

The chain recombines TRBV27 with TRBJ1-5, with no clear D. CDR1 is MNHEY, CDR2 SMNVEV, per germline (reference sequence). Trimming shortened V by 2 bases and J by 3 bases, and 23 bases separated the two germline ends. The CDR3 runs 19 residues. DNA of the CDR3: TGTGCCAGCAGTTTAATGGGCCTTGTTAGGCAGGTCTACAATCAGCCCCAGCATTTT. It encodes CASSLMGLVRQVYNQPQHF.

The V call is TRBV5-1, the J call TRBJ1-1; 7 positions match TRBD1. V shed 0 bases and J 4 bases; nucleotides not matched to a gene: 9. Germline assignment: CDR1 SGHRS and CDR2 YFSETQ. This CDR3 spans 16 amino acids. CDR3 sequence reads: CASSLAGGGLGTEAFF. CDR3 coding DNA: TGCGCCAGCAGCTTGGCCGGAGGGGGCTTGGGCACTGAAGCTTTCTTT.

The chain combines TRBV7-2 with TRBJ1-5; D is unclear. The CDR3 is made up of 13 amino acids. CDR1 is SGHTA and CDR2 is FQGNSA in the germline V gene. Trimming removed 8 bases from V and 7 bases from J, with 15 bases in between. DNA for the CDR3: TGTGCCAGCTCCCTGCGGAGGAGACAGCCCCAGCATTTT. Translated, it gives CASSLRRRQPQHF.

The V gene is TRBV4-2, the J gene TRBJ1-1; possible D gene TRBD1, 5 bases. The germline V and J ends were trimmed by 0 bases and 11 bases, with 19 bases remaining between them. Germline V gene lookup returns CDR1 LGHNA and CDR2 YNFKEQ. This CDR3 has 15 residues. The CDR3 DNA follows: TGTGCCAGCAGCCAAGATTACGGTGAGGGGCAGTTGGCTTTCTTT. It yields the protein CASSQDYGEGQLAFF.

A note on this clone: This sample includes further DNA sequences coding for the same CDR3. This chain joins TRBV18 and TRBJ1-1; 7 bases map to TRBD1. V lost 2 bases, J lost 3 bases, and 6 bases stayed unmatched. The CDR3 covers 15 residues. The germline V gene encodes CDR1 KGHSH and CDR2 LQKENI. CDR3 amino acids: CASSPVRDSYTEAFF. The CDR3, as DNA: TGTGCCAGCTCACCAGTCCGGGACAGCTACACTGAAGCTTTCTTT.

The gene calls are TRBV18 and TRBJ2-7; D uncertain. Germline lookup yields CDR1 KGHSH and CDR2 LQKENI. CDR3 length equals 11 residues. Deletions cut 4 bases from V and 9 bases from J, with 10 bases between. This CDR3 reads CASSQESGQYF. CDR3 nucleotide sequence: TGTGCCAGCTCACAGGAGTCCGGGCAGTACTTC.

This clone was counted between two and nine times. The chain employs TRBV21-1 and TRBJ1-1; the listed D gene, TRBD1, was not tested against the DNA. TRBV21-1 is described as a pseudogene. The length of the CDR3 is 11 residues. For the CDR3, the DNA is TGCCCCCGACAGGCACATTACGAAGCTTTCTTT. This codes for CPRQAHYEAFF.

This rearrangement joins TRBV30 to TRBJ2-3; D ambiguous. Germline V gene sequence: CDR1 GTSNPN, CDR2 SVGIG (reference sequence). The CDR3 consists of 12 residues. V lost 4 bases to trimming and J lost 4 bases, with 9 bases between them. CDR3 nucleotide sequence: TGTGCCTGGAAGGGATTGGCAGATACGCAGTATTTT. It yields the protein CAWKGLADTQYF.

This clone came up a few times. At the DNA level, this CDR3 is encoded by other sequences in the same sample as well. The chain joins TRBV2 to TRBJ2-7; D possibly corresponds to TRBD1 (5 bases). The CDR3 has 12 residues. V was pared by 2 bases and J by 4 bases, with 6 bases between. Germline values: CDR1 SNHLY, CDR2 FYNNEI. CDR3 loop: CASSEQGYEQYF. CDR3 nucleotides: TGTGCCAGCAGTGAACAGGGTTACGAGCAGTACTTC.

The chain joins TRBV18 to TRBJ2-5; D gene unclear. CDR1 is KGHSH, CDR2 LQKENI, per germline. The ends were cut back, 4 bases at V and 5 bases at J, with 11 bases in the middle. The length of the CDR3 is 13 residues. The CDR3 here is CASSLSSRETQYF. In DNA, the CDR3 is TGTGCCAGCTCACTAAGCTCCCGGGAGACCCAGTACTTC.

The rearrangement uses TRBV7-2 and TRBJ2-1, with TRBD2 matching over 7 bases. The CDR3 sequence is 13 residues long. Germline V CDR1 and CDR2: SGHTA, FQGNSA. Trimming removed 8 bases from V and 3 bases from J; junction bases left unmatched: 4. This chain's CDR3 is CASLAVGYNEQFF. DNA for the CDR3: TGTGCCAGCCTAGCGGTCGGCTACAATGAGCAGTTCTTC.

This clone was recorded a few times. The chain employs TRBV2 and TRBJ1-3; D gene unclear. This CDR3 has 14 amino acids. Trimming took 8 bases from V and 0 from J, leaving 11 bases between them. The germline gives CDR1 SNHLY, CDR2 FYNNEI. The CDR3 is CASGSDYSGNTIYF. CDR3 DNA: TGTGCCAGCGGATCGGATTACTCTGGAAACACCATATATTTT.